This T cell receptor beta chain was documented in a study of T cell repertoires in cytomegalovirus infection. Points from the study as a whole: Dominant in the ex vivo response were TCR beta clonotypes restricted by HLA-C and specific for CMV. Carriers of CMV plus the relevant HLA were identified by cumulative public TCR beta family frequency.

TCRdb used MiXCR to reprocess the reads, holding one entry per CDR3 protein. The sample carries 450,000 to 600,000 distinct CDR3 sequences, about 11% recorded once. On this clonotype itself: Its antigen remains unknown.

The CDR3 covers 14 residues. V lost 6 bases to trimming and J lost 0 bases, with 9 bases between them. Germline V CDR1 and CDR2: SNHLY, FYNNEI. The specimen sequenced was PBMCs. This chain joins TRBV2 and TRBJ1-5; D may be TRBD1 (6 bases). The receptor's source is a human donor in good health (CMV status not recorded). Some clones in this sample may be carry-over from other donors' samples. CDR3 DNA: TGTGCCAGCAGGACAGGACATAGCAATCAGCCCCAGCATTTT. Translating gives CASRTGHSNQPQHF.